This TCR beta chain appears in the sequencing data of a study of T cells in localized non-small cell lung cancer. V lost 3 bases and J 0 bases, leaving 17 bases between the germline ends. This CDR3 has 17 amino acids. Germline-derived CDR1 and CDR2 are MNHNS and SASEGT. Produced via immunoSEQ multiplex PCR; TCRdb's table is partial and in-frame only. The table shows around 91,000 clones, with 80% to 90% occurring only once. As regards this clone: Its matching antigen is unknown.

Study-level results: Heterogeneity remains possible, as sequencing covered one tumor region only. For the top 100 tumor clones, a median roughly 56 also appeared in adjacent lung. Exceeding tumor, uninvolved adjacent lung had the highest T cell clonality.

This TCR came from a man aged 35 to 70 with stage I squamous cell lung carcinoma. Sample: peripheral blood, taken before any cancer treatment. V and J are TRBV6-1 and TRBJ2-5; the D gene could be TRBD1 or TRBD2 (5 bases each). The CDR3 region is CASSDLGGQLNQETQYF. The CDR3 nucleotides are TGTGCCAGCAGTGATTTAGGAGGACAACTGAACCAAGAGACCCAGTACTTC.